This TCR beta chain originates from a study of blood T cell repertoires in COVID-19 (dated by TCRdb to about 2020). For context, the study as a whole: Collaborator samples came from the United States, Italy and Spain and covered acute and convalescent phases of COVID-19. The material from the prospective study consisted of cDNA or gDNA derived from T cells, B-cell-depleted T cells, or PBMCs. Deeply sampled blood TCRbeta repertoires from subjects exposed to, actively infected with, or recovered from COVID-19 were included in the dataset. The repertoires were made available in a free public database intended to serve as a resource for research on the immune response to SARS-CoV-2. Samples were obtained from the ongoing ImmuneRACE study (first 160 participants) and from over 1,000 subjects provided by 6 global collaborators. Sample metadata almost always included a de-identified subject ID, COVID-19 status, age in years and sex. Where available, HLA class I and class II types were taken from metadata supplied by the sample provider and were not determined by assay-based typing.

Beyond this particular receptor, the publication reports: Clinical and demographic metadata were provided uncurated, with the amount varying by source and participant.

Participants in the prospective study were enrolled through a virtual design, were aged roughly 18 to 100 years, and lived in 24 United States geographic areas. In the prospective study, participants were assigned to cohorts based on the clinical history participants reported in a screening survey and a study questionnaire. Recovered participants in ImmuneRACE Cohort 3 were defined as having two consecutive negative NP/OP PCR tests, clearance from a healthcare professional, or resolution of symptoms. Each participant in the prospective study had whole blood, serum and a nasopharyngeal or oropharyngeal swab collected by mobile phlebotomists. Additional blood draws and questionnaires over an approximately 2-month period could optionally be provided by prospective study participants. Before DNA extraction, blood samples from the prospective study were shipped at room temperature or frozen. On this clone itself: Its antigen target is currently unknown. No much larger clonotype is one base removed from it; base qualities were not supplied.

V loses 0 bases of germline sequence and J loses 1 base, and the interval between the two ends is 10 bases. Measured from the cysteine to the phenylalanine, the CDR3 is 16 residues long. Only the CDR3 part of the read is kept: 48 bases, read in frame from the first base. CDR1 and CDR2 were assigned from the germline V gene as SGDLS and YYNGEE. TCRbeta CDR3 regions were amplified from genomic DNA by means of the immunoSEQ Assay, a bias-controlled multiplex PCR. Under the source paper's analysis protocol: Nucleated cell counts per sample were estimated from amplification of reference gene primers within the assay. Sequence reads were collapsed and filtered to measure the absolute abundance of every unique TCRbeta CDR3 rearrangement. Productive Simpson clonality was computed per sample as the square root of Simpson's diversity index over productive rearrangements. What TCRdb holds here is the immuneACCESS table cut down to in-frame rearrangements. Part of the clones is not present; checked against another copy, under half of the missing clones reflect an unresolved V gene, and the others are unexplained. From that table come the V and J calls and clone size; the DNA was used to work out D and trimming. The sample includes almost 250,000 clones, with around 88% observed a single time. Of the sample, around 4% falls within the top ten clones.

The sequenced sample was PBMCs or T cells enriched from blood (not recorded which). The sequence is built from TRBV9 and TRBJ2-2, with the D segment identity uncertain. This clonotype was sampled from a woman aged 25 to 45 who had recovered from COVID-19. The CDR3 here reads CASSVAPPRNTGELFF. The DNA reads TGTGCCAGCAGCGTAGCCCCCCCTAGGAACACCGGGGAGCTGTTTTTT.